Presented here are 26 T cell receptor beta chains from one specimen sequenced in a study of cytomegalovirus exposure and HLA in healthy donors. Researchers ran the PCR with 60 Vbeta and 13 Jbeta primers. Produced via immunoSEQ multiplex PCR; TCRdb's table is partial and in-frame only. Seen here are 150,000 to 200,000 clones, 84% observed once, and the top ten hold under 5%. Sequencing was performed on PBMCs. These receptors were obtained from a girl aged 10 to 17 in good health and CMV-seropositive.

The genes are TRBV25-1 and TRBJ1-2; a possible D gene is TRBD1 (5 bases). The germline V gene has CDR1 MGHDK and CDR2 SYGVNS. The CDR3 extends over 17 amino acids. V dropped 5 bases and J dropped 8 bases, with 27 bases sitting between them. CDR3 protein: CASSTYMGPTSQGGYTF. CDR3 bases: TGTGCCAGCAGTACGTATATGGGGCCAACAAGTCAAGGGGGCTACACCTTC.

V is TRBV5-1 and J is TRBJ1-2; D is unresolved. Trimming shortened V by 0 bases and J by 3 bases, and 9 bases separated the two germline ends. Germline V gene data show CDR1 as SGHRS and CDR2 as YFSETQ. The CDR3 loop spans 14 amino acids. The CDR3 nucleotides read TGCGCCAGCAGCTTGGTTCAGAATGACTATGGCTACACCTTC. Residues: CASSLVQNDYGYTF. Variable domain in full (rest from reference TRBV5-1 and TRBJ1-2): KAGVTQTPRYLIKTRGQQVTLSCSPISGHRSVSWYQQTPGQGLQFLFEYFSETQRNKGNFPGRFSGRQFSNSRSEMNVSTLELGDSALYLCASSLVQNDYGYTFGSGTRLTVV.

The chain has TRBV6-4 and TRBJ2-3; 11 bases fit TRBD2. The CDR3 has 15 amino acids. V lost 4 bases and J lost 4; bases outside the gene matches: 4. CDR1 is MRHNA and CDR2 is SNTAGT in the germline V gene. Here the CDR3 DNA reads TGTGCCAGCAGTGCTACTAGCGGGGGTGCAGATACGCAGTATTTT. Protein sequence: CASSATSGGADTQYF.

The V call is TRBV2, the J call TRBJ1-2, with D tentatively TRBD1 (5 bases). CDR1 is SNHLY and CDR2 is FYNNEI in the germline V gene. V lost 10 bases and J 4 bases, leaving 13 bases between the germline ends. The length of the CDR3 is 12 residues. The CDR3 loop reads CATSDRVYGYTF. In DNA form, the CDR3 reads TGTGCCACCTCTGACAGAGTCTATGGCTACACCTTC.

V usage is TRBV6-6 and J usage is TRBJ1-1; TRBD1 agrees at 7 bases. V shed 4 bases and J 1 base; nucleotides not matched to a gene: 6. The CDR3 extends over 15 amino acids. CDR1 and CDR2 from the germline V gene are MNHNY and SVGAGI (reference sequence). In DNA, the CDR3 is TGTGCCAGCAGTTCCCGACAGGGTACGAACACTGAAGCTTTCTTT. As protein: CASSSRQGTNTEAFF.

This chain links TRBV2 with TRBJ2-2; a weak D match, TRBD1 (5 bases). The germline CDR1 and CDR2 sequences are SNHLY and FYNNEI. The CDR3 loop spans 12 amino acids. In DNA form, the CDR3 reads TGTTCCGTCAGGGTCAAGACCGGGGAGCTGTTTTTT. Its translation: CSVRVKTGELFF.

CDR3 bases: TGTGCCAGCATTTCCTCGGGACAGGGGGCCCGGAAGGAGCAGTACTTC. As protein: CASISSGQGARKEQYF. The chain uses TRBV6-6 and TRBJ2-7; 12 bases are shared with TRBD1. CDR3 length: 16 amino acids. CDR1 MNHNY and CDR2 SVGAGI come from the germline V gene (reference sequence). The junction had 14 bases not matched to a gene; V was cut back by 7 bases and J by 7 bases.

The table lists this clone with a count of one. This chain links TRBV6-1 with TRBJ2-7, with D possibly matching TRBD1 (7 bases). V was pared by 10 bases and J by 1 base, with 20 bases between. The germline CDR1 and CDR2 sequences are MNHNS and SASEGT. This CDR3 spans 15 amino acids. The CDR3 coding sequence is TGTGCCACCTACAGGGGCCCCGGGGGTTCCTACGAGCAGTACTTC. Translating it yields CATYRGPGGSYEQYF.

CDR3 protein: CASSLAWAGASDTQYF. In nucleotides, the CDR3 is TGTGCCAGCAGCTTGGCGTGGGCGGGGGCCTCAGATACGCAGTATTTT. The chain combines TRBV6-6 with TRBJ2-3; TRBD2 is a possible D gene (7 bases). Germline CDR1 and CDR2: MNHNY and SVGAGI (reference sequence). V was shortened by 6 bases and J by 4 bases, with 20 bases between the two germline ends. The CDR3 sequence is 16 residues long.

This chain links TRBV19 with TRBJ2-7, with TRBD1 matching 8 bases. Germline V gene data show CDR1 as LNHDA and CDR2 as SQIVND (reference sequence). The V gene end was trimmed by 3 bases and the J gene end by 3 bases; junction bases not matched to a gene: 1. The CDR3 contains 13 residues. CDR3 DNA sequence: TGTGCCAGTAGTATCACAGGGGGCTACGAGCAGTACTTC. This sequence encodes CASSITGGYEQYF.

V and J are TRBV7-3 and TRBJ2-2; weak D call: TRBD2 (6 bases). The CDR3 covers 15 residues. The V and J ends lost 1 base and 6 bases respectively, with 12 bases between them. Germline V gives CDR1 SGHTA, CDR2 FQGTGA. CDR3 loop: CASSLSQKRAGELFF. CDR3 in DNA: TGTGCCAGCAGCTTAAGCCAGAAGCGGGCCGGGGAGCTGTTTTTT.

V gene TRBV19 combines with J gene TRBJ1-1; D may be TRBD1 (6 bases). CDR3 length: 16 amino acids. The V end was cut by 4 bases, the J end by 1 base, with 16 bases between. Germline loops: CDR1 LNHDA, CDR2 SQIVND (reference sequence). As DNA, the CDR3 is TGTGCCAGTAGTAAGCGGGGAGGGGGAAGGAACACTGAAGCTTTCTTT. Translating it yields CASSKRGGGRNTEAFF.

The rearrangement uses TRBV9 and TRBJ1-4; 8 bases align to TRBD1. The germline V gene has CDR1 SGDLS and CDR2 YYNGEE. The V and J ends lost 1 base and 7 bases, in that order; junction bases with no gene match: 3. The CDR3 is 14 residues long. CDR3 coding DNA: TGTGCCAGCAGCGTACAGGGGGCTGGTGAAAAACTGTTTTTT. It translates to CASSVQGAGEKLFF. The full variable domain, completed using reference TRBV9 and TRBJ1-4, is DSGVTQTPKHLITATGQRVTLRCSPRSGDLSVYWYQQSLDQGLQFLIQYYNGEERAKGNILERFSAQQFPDLHSELNLSSLELGDSALYFCASSVQGAGEKLFFGSGTQLSVL.

The V call is TRBV6-5, the J call TRBJ2-7; no clear D. The CDR3 runs to 13 residues. Germline CDR1 and CDR2: MNHEY and SVGAGI. The ends were cut back, 2 bases at V and 2 bases at J, with 7 bases in the middle. Here the CDR3 reads CASSYALAYEQYF. CDR3 coding DNA: TGTGCCAGCAGTTACGCGCTCGCCTACGAGCAGTACTTC.

The genes are TRBV18 and TRBJ1-1; unclear D gene. Trimming took off 1 base at V and 4 bases at J, with 7 bases between the two ends. CDR1 is KGHSH, CDR2 LQKENI, per germline. The length of the CDR3 is 13 residues. The CDR3 reads CASSPQALTEAFF. The DNA of the CDR3 is TGTGCCAGCTCACCACAAGCCCTCACTGAAGCTTTCTTT.

V usage is TRBV2 and J usage is TRBJ2-5, with 9 bases that match TRBD1. J was trimmed by 4 bases and V by 5 bases; bases with no gene match: 5. This CDR3 is 14 amino acids long. The V gene's germline CDR1 is SNHLY and CDR2 FYNNEI. The CDR3 nucleotides read TGTGCCAGCAGTCTTGGACAGGGGCGAGAGACCCAGTACTTC. This encodes CASSLGQGRETQYF.

This clone was observed once. The chain uses TRBV29-1 and TRBJ2-2, with 9 bases that match TRBD1. CDR1 is SQVTM, CDR2 ANQGSEA, per germline. This CDR3 spans 15 amino acids. V shed 7 bases and J 6 bases; nucleotides not matched to a gene: 12. The CDR3 DNA sequence: TGCAGCGCTGATGAAACAGGGGGCCAGTCCGGGGAGCTGTTTTTT. This gives the protein CSADETGGQSGELFF.

The chain carries TRBV9 and TRBJ2-5, with TRBD1 matching 7 bases. V lost 4 bases to trimming and J lost 0 bases; unmatched junction nucleotides: 6. Germline CDR1 SGDLS, CDR2 YYNGEE. The CDR3 totals 15 residues. The CDR3 sequence: CASSSGTEYQETQYF. DNA of the CDR3: TGTGCCAGCAGCTCAGGGACAGAATACCAAGAGACCCAGTACTTC.

V is TRBV29-1 and J is TRBJ1-3, with D unclear. V lost 6 bases and J lost 1, with 13 bases in between. The CDR3 consists of 14 residues. CDR1 and CDR2 from the germline V gene are SQVTM and ANQGSEA. CDR3 protein: CSVLALLSGNTIYF. CDR3 coding DNA: TGCAGCGTCCTAGCACTTTTATCTGGAAACACCATATATTTT.

This chain uses TRBV6-6 with TRBJ1-1; possibly TRBD1 for D (6 bases). CDR3 size: 15 residues. Germline CDR1 MNHNY, CDR2 SVGAGI (reference sequence). The V and J ends lost 2 bases and 1 base respectively, with 11 bases between them. The chain's CDR3 is CASSYDRMGNTEAFF. CDR3 DNA sequence: TGTGCCAGCAGTTACGACAGGATGGGGAACACTGAAGCTTTCTTT.

The chain employs TRBV19 and TRBJ2-6; no reliable D call. This CDR3 region has 15 residues. The V and J ends lost 2 bases and 0 bases respectively, with 5 bases between them. From germline, CDR1 is LNHDA and CDR2 SQIVND (reference sequence). The CDR3 loop reads CASSITPSGANVLTF. CDR3 DNA sequence: TGTGCCAGTAGTATAACTCCCTCTGGGGCCAACGTCCTGACTTTC.

The chain combines TRBV5-1 with TRBJ2-3; 8 bases agree with TRBD2. V lost 4 bases, J lost 6 bases, and 13 bases stayed unmatched. From germline, CDR1 is SGHRS and CDR2 YFSETQ. The CDR3 runs to 16 residues. CDR3 DNA sequence: TGCGCCAGCAGCCGGCGGTGGAGCGGGGGCGGGGATACGCAGTATTTT. Amino acids: CASSRRWSGGGDTQYF.

The chain carries TRBV7-8 and TRBJ2-7; 12 bases agree with TRBD2. After removal of 4 bases from V and 0 bases from J, the junction contained 7 bases not matched to a gene. CDR3 size: 17 residues. The germline V gene has CDR1 SGHVS and CDR2 FQNEAQ. This CDR3 reads CASSSRTSGDSSYEQYF. CDR3 nucleotides: TGTGCCAGCAGCTCACGGACTAGCGGGGACAGCTCCTACGAGCAGTACTTC.

J is TRBJ2-3 and V is TRBV4-1, with D perhaps TRBD1 (6 bases). Germline V CDR1 and CDR2: MGHRA, YSYEKL. Trimming took 3 bases from V and 8 from J, leaving 18 bases between them. This CDR3 contains 15 residues. CDR3 region: CASSQPRQALFTQYF. The CDR3 region has the DNA TGCGCCAGCAGCCAGCCAAGACAGGCCTTATTTACGCAGTATTTT.

The chain combines TRBV7-9 with TRBJ1-1; D may be TRBD1 (6 bases). This CDR3 is 13 amino acids long. Germline loops: CDR1 SEHNR, CDR2 FQNEAQ (reference sequence). V was trimmed by 5 bases and J by 7 bases, leaving 14 bases between them. In DNA form, the CDR3 reads TGTGCCAGCAGCCCGCCAGGGGAGATTGAAGCTTTCTTT. As protein: CASSPPGEIEAFF.

This clone was seen only a few times. In DNA, the CDR3 is TGTGCCAGCTCACCGGGACAGGGAAACACTGAAGCTTTCTTT. Protein sequence: CASSPGQGNTEAFF. This rearrangement joins TRBV18 to TRBJ1-1; 9 nucleotides line up with TRBD1. This CDR3 has 14 amino acids. With 3 bases clipped from V and 2 bases from J, the junction kept 1 base outside the gene matches. Germline CDR1 and CDR2: KGHSH and LQKENI.